This T cell receptor (beta chain) was obtained from a study of blood T cell repertoires in COVID-19. At the level of the study: Sites in the United States, Italy and Spain provided acute and convalescent COVID-19 samples. PBMCs, B-cell-depleted T cells, or T cells were the source of the cDNA or gDNA that made up the material.

The authors' processing: Estimation of nucleated cell counts relied on the amplification of reference gene primers. TCRdb keeps only in-frame clones here, not all; method: immunoSEQ multiplex PCR. For V, J and clone size, that table is used; D and trimming come from the DNA. Here the sample spans hundreds of thousands of clones, approximately 80% being singletons. The CDR3 extends over 14 amino acids. Trimming pared 3 bases from V and 2 bases from J, leaving 12 bases between. Germline V gives CDR1 DFQATT, CDR2 SNEGSKA (reference sequence). This receptor was taken from a woman aged 80 or over with active or convalescent COVID-19. V gene TRBV20-1 combines with J gene TRBJ2-3, with D hard to call. Input material: peripheral blood. Here the CDR3 DNA reads TGCAGTGCTAGTGGAACTATTTTCACAGATACGCAGTATTTT. Translated: CSASGTIFTDTQYF.